What follows are 9 T cell receptor beta chains derived from one specimen sequenced in a study of blood T cell repertoires in COVID-19. Repertoires were generated with immunoSEQ multiplex PCR, while TCRdb's copy carries only in-frame clones and drops some. Here the sample spans about 440,000 clones, roughly 85% being singletons. The sequenced material came from PBMCs or T cells enriched from blood (not recorded which). The origin of the receptors is a woman aged 18-29 years with acute COVID-19.

The V gene is TRBV13, the J gene TRBJ1-6; weak D call: TRBD1 (5 bases). This CDR3 has 15 residues. V lost 9 bases to trimming and J lost 10 bases, with 22 bases between them. Per the germline V gene, CDR1 is PRHDT and CDR2 is FYEKMQ (reference sequence). CDR3 residues: CASIQATEGGSPLHF. The CDR3 region has the DNA TGTGCCAGTATACAGGCCACTGAGGGAGGATCACCCCTCCACTTT.

The chain has TRBV5-1 and TRBJ1-1; 8 bases align to TRBD1. The germline gives CDR1 SGHRS, CDR2 YFSETQ. V shed 3 bases and J 6 bases; nucleotides not matched to a gene: 13. This CDR3 spans 16 amino acids. The CDR3 loop reads CASSSSTDRGTPEAFF. The CDR3 nucleotides are TGCGCCAGCAGCTCGTCAACCGACAGGGGAACCCCTGAAGCTTTCTTT.

The J gene is TRBJ2-1, the V gene TRBV28; unclear D gene. The V gene lost 3 bases and the J gene lost 7 bases, with 19 bases spanning the gap. This CDR3 is built from 16 residues. In germline, CDR1 is MDHEN, CDR2 SYDVKM. CDR3 DNA sequence: TGTGCCAGCAGTTTTCGTGCTAGAACATTTGCGAATGAGCAGTTCTTC. It encodes CASSFRARTFANEQFF.

The CDR3 DNA sequence: TGTGCCAGCAGGGACAGGTCGGAGGTGGGTACGCAGTATTTT. Protein: CASRDRSEVGTQYF. V and J are TRBV2 and TRBJ2-3, with 7 bases that match TRBD1. Losses at the gene ends were 6 bases for V and 8 bases for J; bases not matched to a gene: 11. Germline CDR1 SNHLY, CDR2 FYNNEI. The CDR3 has 14 amino acids.

The V gene is TRBV4-1, the J gene TRBJ1-2; unclear D gene. The V and J ends lost 3 bases and 10 bases respectively, with 21 bases between them. The germline V gene has CDR1 MGHRA and CDR2 YSYEKL. The CDR3 is 15 amino acids. The CDR3 region is CASSQSLSEYGAYTF. The DNA of the CDR3 is TGCGCCAGCAGCCAGAGCCTGAGTGAGTACGGTGCCTACACCTTC.

The chain employs TRBV6-2 or TRBV6-3 and TRBJ1-2, with D hard to call. The CDR3 sequence is 14 residues long. Germline V gene lookup returns CDR1 MNHEY and CDR2 SVGEGT. V was clipped by 7 bases and J by 2 bases, with 14 bases between them. The CDR3 sequence is CASIPFPVNYGYTF. CDR3 DNA: TGTGCCAGCATCCCGTTCCCTGTGAACTATGGCTACACCTTC.

The chain couples TRBV3-1 (or the pseudogene TRBV3-2) to TRBJ1-2, with no clear D. The germline V gene encodes CDR1 LGHDT and CDR2 YNNKEL (reference sequence). This CDR3 comprises 13 residues. Trimming removed 0 bases at V and 6 bases at J, with 8 bases between. As DNA, the CDR3 is TGTGCCAGCAGCCAAGATAGCACACATGGCTACACCTTC. Amino acids: CASSQDSTHGYTF.

The chain couples TRBV2 to TRBJ2-7; D is ambiguous. In germline, CDR1 is SNHLY, CDR2 FYNNEI. The CDR3 consists of 15 residues. Deletions cut 0 bases from V and 2 bases from J, with 11 bases between. The CDR3 protein is CASSEASQTTYEQYF. CDR3 bases: TGTGCCAGCAGTGAAGCATCCCAGACAACCTACGAGCAGTACTTC. Full variable domain (remainder filled in from reference TRBV2 and TRBJ2-7): EPEVTQTPSHQVTQMGQEVILRCVPISNHLYFYWYRQILGQKVEFLVSFYNNEISEKSEIFDDQFSVERPDGSNFTLKIRSTKLEDSAMYFCASSEASQTTYEQYFGPGTRLTVT.

The V gene is TRBV3-1 (or the pseudogene TRBV3-2), the J gene TRBJ2-3, with a possible D match to TRBD2 (5 bases). CDR3 length: 15 residues. Germline lookup yields CDR1 LGHDT and CDR2 YNNKEL (reference sequence). V gave up 0 bases and J gave up 4 bases, with 11 bases separating them. The CDR3 nucleotides read TGTGCCAGCAGCCAAGATCAAGACTATTCAGATACGCAGTATTTT. Its protein product is CASSQDQDYSDTQYF.